The source of this T cell receptor (beta chain) is a study of cytomegalovirus exposure and HLA in healthy donors. Study-wide results and limits: The authors enumerated around 150 TCR beta chains as linked to cytomegalovirus. Reportedly, diagnosis of cytomegalovirus status by the classifier showed high specificity and sensitivity.

As concerns this clone: The antigen is not known.

The length of the CDR3 is 15 residues. The germline gives CDR1 GTSNPN, CDR2 SVGIG (reference sequence). TCRdb's copy holds only in-frame clones and misses some; the assay was immunoSEQ multiplex PCR. The sample records more than 50,000 clones, roughly 90% being singletons. This chain joins TRBV30 and TRBJ1-6; 11 bases line up with TRBD1. The clonotype was recovered from a woman aged 25 to 39 in good health and CMV-seronegative. Sequenced: PBMCs. CDR3 in DNA: TGTGCTGGGACAGGGGGAATTTGGTTGAATTCACCCCTCCACTTT. Translation gives CAGTGGIWLNSPLHF.